Each of the 12 T cell receptor beta chains below was sequenced from the same sample in a study of blood T cells in healthy people across ages. The second PCR ran about 6 to 12 cycles with a sample-barcoded 5' primer and J-beta primers. TCRdb used MiXCR to reprocess the 5' RACE reads, holding one entry per CDR3 protein. The repertoire holds 1.5 million to 2 million distinct CDR3 sequences, with about 39% as singletons. The material sequenced was blood. Source of these receptors: a human donor in good health.

The genes are TRBV4-2 and TRBJ1-4; no clear D gene. Germline loops: CDR1 LGHNA, CDR2 YNFKEQ. V lost 3 bases and J lost 8, with 10 bases in between. The CDR3 length is 13 residues. CDR3 coding DNA: TGTGCCAGCAGCCAGGAAGACGGGGAAAAACTGTTTTTT. Translated, it gives CASSQEDGEKLFF.

This clonotype was recorded at least ten times. The chain links TRBV29-1 to TRBJ1-2; 8 bases are shared with TRBD1. Germline V lookup: CDR1 SQVTM, CDR2 ANQGSEA. The CDR3 loop spans 15 amino acids. Trimming cost V 6 bases and J 0 bases; bases outside gene matches: 9. The CDR3 DNA sequence: TGCAGCGTATACGGGGACAGGCGAGCTAACTATGGCTACACCTTC. Residues: CSVYGDRRANYGYTF.

V gene TRBV20-1 combines with J gene TRBJ1-6; 7 bases align to TRBD1. CDR1 DFQATT and CDR2 SNEGSKA come from the germline V gene (reference sequence). The CDR3 runs to 15 residues. The V segment lost 1 base and the J segment 4 bases; nucleotides outside the gene matches: 4. DNA for the CDR3: TGCAGTGCTAGAGTCGGGGACAGTTATAATTCACCCCTCCACTTT. Its translation is CSARVGDSYNSPLHF.

This clonotype occurred a few times. This chain links TRBV6-5 with TRBJ2-7; D not certain. Looked up from germline, CDR1 is MNHEY and CDR2 is SVGAGI. Trimming pared 6 bases from V and 2 bases from J, leaving 14 bases between. The length of the CDR3 is 14 residues. DNA of the CDR3: TGTGCCAGCAGGGGCTTGGCCCCTACCTACGAGCAGTACTTC. It encodes CASRGLAPTYEQYF.

This clonotype was picked up one time. The germline gene is not matched at one end of the junction; a read error may be the cause. J is TRBJ1-1 and V is TRBV6-2 or TRBV6-3; D unresolved. From germline, CDR1 is MNHEY and CDR2 SVGEGT. This CDR3 is built from 15 residues. Here the CDR3 DNA reads TGTGCCGGCAGTTACAAACAATTGGTAATCACTGAAGCTTTCTTT. Residues: CAGSYKQLVITEAFF.

The V gene is TRBV7-8, the J gene TRBJ2-5, with D unclear. The CDR3 is 15 residues long. V was cut by 5 bases and J by 1 base, with 14 bases left in between. Germline lookup yields CDR1 SGHVS and CDR2 FQNEAQ. This CDR3 reads CASSAGRISQETQYF. Here the CDR3 DNA reads TGTGCCAGCAGCGCCGGTAGGATCTCCCAAGAGACCCAGTACTTC.

This clonotype was recorded a few times. The V and J genes are TRBV7-2 and TRBJ1-2; TRBD1 is a possible D gene (6 bases). With 1 base removed from V and 6 bases from J, the gap between germline ends came to 9 bases. Germline assignment: CDR1 SGHTA and CDR2 FQGNSA. The CDR3 is 13 residues long. The CDR3 coding sequence is TGTGCCAGCAGCTTAGACAGGGACCATGGCTACACCTTC. This encodes CASSLDRDHGYTF. The variable domain in full, with the rest retrieved from reference TRBV7-2 and TRBJ1-2, is GAGVSQSPSNKVTEKGKDVELRCDPISGHTALYWYRQSLGQGLEFLIYFQGNSAPDKSGLPSDRFSAERTGGSVSTLTIQRTQQEDSAVYLCASSLDRDHGYTFGSGTRLTVV.

The V gene is TRBV6-1, the J gene TRBJ2-7; D uncertain. Germline V gene lookup returns CDR1 MNHNS and CDR2 SASEGT. The CDR3 covers 15 residues. V lost 4 bases and J 1 base, leaving 14 bases between the germline ends. CDR3 nucleotide sequence: TGTGCCAGCAGTGCGTTCAGGAGCCCTTCCTACGAGCAGTACTTC. It is translated as CASSAFRSPSYEQYF.

This clonotype came up many times. J is TRBJ2-5 and V is TRBV28; 10 positions match TRBD2. Germline V gene sequence: CDR1 MDHEN, CDR2 SYDVKM. This CDR3 contains 14 residues. The V gene end was trimmed by 2 bases and the J gene end by 5 bases; junction bases not matched to a gene: 2. The CDR3 region is CASSLISGGETQYF. CDR3 sequence (DNA): TGTGCCAGCAGTTTAATTAGCGGGGGGGAGACCCAGTACTTC.

This clonotype came up a few times. The chain uses TRBV29-1 and TRBJ1-6; D is perhaps TRBD1 (5 bases). Germline V CDR1 and CDR2: SQVTM, ANQGSEA. The CDR3 covers 13 residues. Trimming cost V 4 bases and J 9 bases, with 13 bases left between them. The CDR3 DNA reads TGCAGCGTTGGAAGAGGGGCAGGTTCACCCCTCCACTTT. This gives the protein CSVGRGAGSPLHF. Full variable domain (rest looked up from reference TRBV29-1 and TRBJ1-6): SAVISQKPSRDICQRGTSLTIQCQVDSQVTMMFWYRQQPGQSLTLIATANQGSEATYESGFVIDKFPISRPNLTFSTLTVSNMSPEDSSIYLCSVGRGAGSPLHFGNGTRLTVT.

The CDR3: CAISNRDQGTNTEAFF. The CDR3 region has the DNA TGTGCCATCAGTAACCGGGACCAAGGTACGAACACTGAAGCTTTCTTT. The J gene is TRBJ1-1, the V gene TRBV10-3; possible D gene TRBD1, 5 bases. The V gene's germline CDR1 is ENHRY and CDR2 SYGVKD. The CDR3 spans 16 residues. The ends were cut back, 5 bases at V and 1 base at J, with 17 bases in the middle.

This rearrangement joins TRBV29-1 to TRBJ2-1; D remains unclear. Looked up from germline, CDR1 is SQVTM and CDR2 is ANQGSEA. CDR3 length: 16 amino acids. Deletions cut 3 bases from V and 2 bases from J, with 17 bases between. The CDR3 here is CSVEGFEALPYNEQFF. CDR3 in DNA: TGCAGCGTTGAGGGGTTCGAAGCCCTCCCCTACAATGAGCAGTTCTTC.